This TCR beta chain was profiled in a study of blood T cell repertoires in COVID-19. Germline values: CDR1 SGHRS, CDR2 YFSETQ. This CDR3 contains 16 residues. For recovered donors of Cohort 3, there were two negative PCRs, clearance, or symptom resolution. The assay was immunoSEQ multiplex PCR, and TCRdb's table has in-frame clones only and misses some. Here the sample spans approximately 300,000 clones, roughly nine tenths being singletons. Comments on this clone: A junction boundary mismatches the germline segment, possibly from a read error.

The sample taken for sequencing was PBMCs or T cells enriched from blood (not recorded which). The chain recombines TRBV5-1 with TRBJ2-2; 11 positions match TRBD1. This TCR was recovered from a man aged 55 to 70 who had recovered from COVID-19. The DNA for the CDR3 is TGCGCCAGCAGCTTAGGACAGGGGGCGAATACCGGGGAGCTGTTTTTT. Translation gives CASSLGQGANTGELFF.